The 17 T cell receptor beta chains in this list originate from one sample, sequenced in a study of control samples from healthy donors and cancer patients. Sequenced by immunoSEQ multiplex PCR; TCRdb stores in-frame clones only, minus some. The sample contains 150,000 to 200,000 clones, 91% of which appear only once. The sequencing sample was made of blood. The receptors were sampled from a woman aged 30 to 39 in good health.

DNA for the CDR3: TGCACCAGCAGTAGGACTGACTCCTACGAGCAGTACTTC. Its protein is CTSSRTDSYEQYF. The J gene is TRBJ2-7, the V gene TRBV1; TRBD2 is the table's D call and was not checked against the DNA. TRBV1 is annotated as a pseudogene. The CDR3 length is 13 residues.

Here the CDR3 reads CASSFGSYEQYF. DNA of the CDR3: TGTGCCAGCAGTTTCGGTTCCTACGAGCAGTACTTC. The chain couples TRBV12-3 or TRBV12-4 to TRBJ2-7; the D is unclear. This CDR3 is built from 12 residues. Trimming cost V 3 bases and J 1 base, with 4 bases left between them.

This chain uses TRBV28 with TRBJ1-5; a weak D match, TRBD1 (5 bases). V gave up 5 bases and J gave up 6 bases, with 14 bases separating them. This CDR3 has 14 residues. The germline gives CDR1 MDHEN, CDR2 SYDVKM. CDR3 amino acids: CASSPRPGSQPQHF. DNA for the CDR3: TGTGCCAGCAGTCCTCGACCAGGGTCTCAGCCCCAGCATTTT.

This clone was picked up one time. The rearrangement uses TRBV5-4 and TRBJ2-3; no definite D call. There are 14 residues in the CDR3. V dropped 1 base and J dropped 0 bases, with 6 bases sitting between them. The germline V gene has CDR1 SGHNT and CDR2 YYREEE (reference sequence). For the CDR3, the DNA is TGTGCCAGCAGCTTGACGGGTAGCACAGATACGCAGTATTTT. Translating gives CASSLTGSTDTQYF.

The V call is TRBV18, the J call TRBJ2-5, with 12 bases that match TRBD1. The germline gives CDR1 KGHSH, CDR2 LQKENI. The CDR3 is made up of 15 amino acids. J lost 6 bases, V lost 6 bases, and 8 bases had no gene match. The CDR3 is CASSSGTGGMQTQYF. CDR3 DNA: TGTGCCAGCTCGTCCGGGACAGGGGGCATGCAGACCCAGTACTTC.

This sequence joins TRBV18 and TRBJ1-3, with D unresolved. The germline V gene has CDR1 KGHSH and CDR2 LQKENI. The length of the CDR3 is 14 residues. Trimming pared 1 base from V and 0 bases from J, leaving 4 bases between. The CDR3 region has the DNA TGTGCCAGCTCACCACAGCACTCTGGAAACACCATATATTTT. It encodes CASSPQHSGNTIYF. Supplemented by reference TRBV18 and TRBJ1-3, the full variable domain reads NAGVMQNPRHLVRRRGQEARLRCSPMKGHSHVYWYRQLPEEGLKFMVYLQKENIIDESGMPKERFSAEFPKEGPSILRIQQVVRGDSAAYFCASSPQHSGNTIYFGEGSWLTVV.

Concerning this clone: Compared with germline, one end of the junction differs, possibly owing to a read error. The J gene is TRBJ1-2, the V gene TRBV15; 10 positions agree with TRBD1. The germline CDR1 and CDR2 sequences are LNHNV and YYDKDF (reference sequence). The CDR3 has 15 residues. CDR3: CATGRGQGANYGYTF. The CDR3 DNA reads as TGTGCCACCGGCAGAGGACAGGGGGCTAACTATGGCTACACCTTC.

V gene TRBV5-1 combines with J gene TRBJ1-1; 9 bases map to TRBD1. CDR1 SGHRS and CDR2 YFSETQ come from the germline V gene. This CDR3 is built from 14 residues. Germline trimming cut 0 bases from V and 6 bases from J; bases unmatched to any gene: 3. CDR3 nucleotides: TGCGCCAGCAGCTTGGACACAGGGGGCGCTGAAGCTTTCTTT. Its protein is CASSLDTGGAEAFF.

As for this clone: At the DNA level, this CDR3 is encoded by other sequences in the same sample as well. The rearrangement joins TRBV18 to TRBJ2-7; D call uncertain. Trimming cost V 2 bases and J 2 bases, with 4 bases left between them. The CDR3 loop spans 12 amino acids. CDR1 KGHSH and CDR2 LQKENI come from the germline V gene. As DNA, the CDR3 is TGTGCCAGCTCACCAGGGACCTACGAGCAGTACTTC. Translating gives CASSPGTYEQYF.

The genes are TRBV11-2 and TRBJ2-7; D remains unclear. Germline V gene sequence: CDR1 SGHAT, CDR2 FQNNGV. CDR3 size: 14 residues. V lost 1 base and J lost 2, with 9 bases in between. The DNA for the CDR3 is TGTGCCAGCAGCTTAGTTCAGTCCGCCTACGAGCAGTACTTC. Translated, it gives CASSLVQSAYEQYF.

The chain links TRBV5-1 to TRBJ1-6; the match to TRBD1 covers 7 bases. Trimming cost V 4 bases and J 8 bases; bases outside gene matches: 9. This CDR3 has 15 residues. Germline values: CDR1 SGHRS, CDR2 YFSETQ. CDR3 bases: TGCGCCAGCAGCCTCCGACAGGGAGAGGATTCACCCCTCCACTTT. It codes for CASSLRQGEDSPLHF.

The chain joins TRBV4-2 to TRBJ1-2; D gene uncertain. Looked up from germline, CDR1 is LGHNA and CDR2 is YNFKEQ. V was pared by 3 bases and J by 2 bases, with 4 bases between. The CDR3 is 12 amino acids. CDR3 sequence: CASSQTNYGYTF. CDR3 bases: TGTGCCAGCAGCCAGACAAACTATGGCTACACCTTC.

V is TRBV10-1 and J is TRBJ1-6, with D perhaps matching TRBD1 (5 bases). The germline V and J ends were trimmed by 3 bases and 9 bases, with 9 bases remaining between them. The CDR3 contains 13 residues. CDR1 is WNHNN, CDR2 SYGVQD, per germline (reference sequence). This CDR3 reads CASSDREASPLHF. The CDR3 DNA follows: TGCGCCAGCAGTGACAGGGAAGCTTCACCCCTCCACTTT.

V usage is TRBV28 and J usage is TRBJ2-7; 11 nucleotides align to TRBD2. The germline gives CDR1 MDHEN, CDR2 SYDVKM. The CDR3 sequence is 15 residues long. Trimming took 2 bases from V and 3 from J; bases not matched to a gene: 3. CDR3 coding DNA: TGTGCCAGCAGTTTAGCCACTAGCGGGAGCTACGAGCAGTACTTC. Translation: CASSLATSGSYEQYF.

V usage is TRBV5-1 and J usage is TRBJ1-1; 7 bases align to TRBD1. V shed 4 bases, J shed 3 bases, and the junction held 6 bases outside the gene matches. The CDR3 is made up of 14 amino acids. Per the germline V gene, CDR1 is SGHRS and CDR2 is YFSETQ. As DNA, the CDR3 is TGCGCCAGCAGCCCGAGAACAGGGGACACTGAAGCTTTCTTT. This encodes CASSPRTGDTEAFF.

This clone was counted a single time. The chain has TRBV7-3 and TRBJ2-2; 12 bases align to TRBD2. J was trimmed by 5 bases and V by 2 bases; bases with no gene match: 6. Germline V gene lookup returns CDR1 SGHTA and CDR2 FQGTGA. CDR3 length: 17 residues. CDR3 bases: TGTGCCAGCAGCTTACTAGCGGGAGGGGCAGGGACCGGGGAGCTGTTTTTT. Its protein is CASSLLAGGAGTGELFF.

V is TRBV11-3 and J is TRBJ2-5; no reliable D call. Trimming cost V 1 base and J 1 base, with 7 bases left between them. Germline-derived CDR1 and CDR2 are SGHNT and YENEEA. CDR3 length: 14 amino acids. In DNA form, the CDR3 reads TGTGCCAGCAGCTTAGTGATAGGCCAAGAGACCCAGTACTTC. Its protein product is CASSLVIGQETQYF.